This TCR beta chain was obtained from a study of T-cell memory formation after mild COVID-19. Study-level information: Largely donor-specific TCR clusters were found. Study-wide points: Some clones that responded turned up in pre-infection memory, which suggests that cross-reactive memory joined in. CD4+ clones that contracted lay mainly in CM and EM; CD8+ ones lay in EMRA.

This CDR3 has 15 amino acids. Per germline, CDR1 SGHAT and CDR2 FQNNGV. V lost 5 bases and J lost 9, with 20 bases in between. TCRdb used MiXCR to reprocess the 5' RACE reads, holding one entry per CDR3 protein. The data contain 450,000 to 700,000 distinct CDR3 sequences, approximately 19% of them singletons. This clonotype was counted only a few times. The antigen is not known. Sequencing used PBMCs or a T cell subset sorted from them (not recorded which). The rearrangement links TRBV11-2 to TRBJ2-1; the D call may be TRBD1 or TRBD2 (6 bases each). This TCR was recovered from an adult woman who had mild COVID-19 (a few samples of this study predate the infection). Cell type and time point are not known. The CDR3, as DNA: TGTGCCAGCAGCCCACTGGGGGGCAGGGGAGGTGAGCAGTTCTTC. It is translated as CASSPLGGRGGEQFF.